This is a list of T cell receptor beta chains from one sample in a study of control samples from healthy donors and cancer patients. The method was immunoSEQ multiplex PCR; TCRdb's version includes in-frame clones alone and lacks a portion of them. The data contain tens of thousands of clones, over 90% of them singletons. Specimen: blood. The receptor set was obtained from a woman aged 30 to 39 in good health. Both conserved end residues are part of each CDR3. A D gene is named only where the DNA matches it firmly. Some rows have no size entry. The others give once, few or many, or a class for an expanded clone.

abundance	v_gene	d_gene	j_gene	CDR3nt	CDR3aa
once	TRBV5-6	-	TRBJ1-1	TGTGCCAGCAGCTGGGGAGGGTTTTCGGGCACTGAAGCTTTCTTT	CASSWGGFSGTEAFF
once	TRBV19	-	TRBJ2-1	TGTGCCAGTAGTCCCCTGAGTGGCGGGGGCAACAATGAGCAGTTCTTC	CASSPLSGGGNNEQFF
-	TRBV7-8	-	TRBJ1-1	TGTGCCAGCAGCTTCCATCATACAGTGAACACTGAAGCTTTCTTT	CASSFHHTVNTEAFF
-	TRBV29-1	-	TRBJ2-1	TGCAGCGTTGTCGGTTGGGCAGGGGACAATGAGCAGTTCTTC	CSVVGWAGDNEQFF
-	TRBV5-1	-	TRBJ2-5	TGCGCCAGCAGCTTGGGGGCAGGAGTGAAGACCCAGTACTTC	CASSLGAGVKTQYF
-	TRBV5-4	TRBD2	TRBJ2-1	TGTGCCAGCAGCTTGGCAGGGACTAGCGGTTACAATGAGCAGTTCTTC	CASSLAGTSGYNEQFF
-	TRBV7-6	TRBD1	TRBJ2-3	TGTGCCAGCAGCCCTAGGGGACAGGGTTTTACAGATACGCAGTATTTT	CASSPRGQGFTDTQYF
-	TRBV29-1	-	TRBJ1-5	TGCAGCGCGTCAAGGGGGGCAACTCAGCCCCAGCATTTT	CSASRGATQPQHF
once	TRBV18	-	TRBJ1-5	TGTGCCAGCTCACCGGGAGGGCGCAATCAGCCCCAGCATTTT	CASSPGGRNQPQHF
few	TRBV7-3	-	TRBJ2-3	TGTGCCAGCAGCTCCTCCACTAGCACAGATACGCAGTATTTT	CASSSSTSTDTQYF
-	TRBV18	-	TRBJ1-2	TGTGCCAGCTCACCGTCGGATGGCTACACCTTC	CASSPSDGYTF
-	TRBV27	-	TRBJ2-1	TGTGCCAGCAGCCCAGGAGACCGGTATGAGCAGTTCTTC	CASSPGDRYEQFF
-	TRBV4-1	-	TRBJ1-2	TGCGCCAGCAGCCAAGGTCAGGGGAAAACTAGAGGCTACACCTTC	CASSQGQGKTRGYTF
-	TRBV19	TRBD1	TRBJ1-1	TGTGCCAGTACCCAACAAACAGGGGGCGAAGGTGAAGCTTTCTTT	CASTQQTGGEGEAFF
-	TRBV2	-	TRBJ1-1	TGTGCCAGCAACCAGGACGGACCCGAAGCTTTCTTT	CASNQDGPEAFF
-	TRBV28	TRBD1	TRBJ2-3	TGTGCCAGCAGCGCGCTTTCCGGGACAGGGATGCGCACGGATACGCAGTATTTT	CASSALSGTGMRTDTQYF
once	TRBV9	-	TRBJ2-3	TGTGCCAGCAGCGCCTCAGGGGAAAATACGCAGTATTTT	CASSASGENTQYF
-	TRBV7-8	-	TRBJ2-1	TGTGCCAGCAGCACTGACAGGAACAATGAGCAGTTCTTC	CASSTDRNNEQFF
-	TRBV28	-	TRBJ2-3	TGTGCCAGCAGCTCGAGGAAAAGGACCGGGACGCAGTATTTT	CASSSRKRTGTQYF
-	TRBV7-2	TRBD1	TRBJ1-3	TGTGCCAGCAGCTTGGGGACAGGGAAGGGAGGAAACACCATATATTTT	CASSLGTGKGGNTIYF
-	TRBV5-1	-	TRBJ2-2	TGCGCCAGCAGCTTGGTTCCCTTGATGACCGGGGAGCTGTTTTTT	CASSLVPLMTGELFF
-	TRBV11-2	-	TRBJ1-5	TGTGCCAGCAGCTTGGAAAATCAGCCCCAGCATTTT	CASSLENQPQHF
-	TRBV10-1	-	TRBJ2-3	TGCGCCAGAGGGCCCCGGGGCCGAAAAATCACAGATACGCAGTATTTT	CARGPRGRKITDTQYF
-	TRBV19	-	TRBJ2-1	TGTGCCAGTAGTGAACCCTACAATGAGCAGTTCTTC	CASSEPYNEQFF
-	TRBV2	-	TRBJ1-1	TGTGCCAGCAGTGTTTACATGAACACTGAAGCTTTCTTT	CASSVYMNTEAFF
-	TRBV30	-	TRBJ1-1	TGTGCCTGGAGTGTAGCAGGGGTGATCACTGAAGCTTTCTTT	CAWSVAGVITEAFF
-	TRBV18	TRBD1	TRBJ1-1	TGTGCCAGCTCACCGGGACAGTTTAACACTGAAGCTTTCTTT	CASSPGQFNTEAFF
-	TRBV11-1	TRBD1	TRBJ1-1	TGTGCCAGCAGCTCAAGGGACAGCCTGAACGCTGAAGCTTTCTTT	CASSSRDSLNAEAFF